The clone carrying this TCR beta chain was picked up a small number of times. Molecular barcoding with unique molecular identifiers was used for the TCRbeta library. One entry per CDR3 protein, called by TCRdb with MiXCR from the PCR reads. The data hold roughly 500,000 distinct CDR3 sequences, with about 12% observed a single time. Germline CDR1 ENHRY, CDR2 SYGVKD. The CDR3 runs to 15 residues. Trimming removed 6 bases at V and 0 bases at J, with 15 bases between. This entry is derived from a study of T-cell reconstitution after alpha-beta-depleted transplantation in children. This chain connects TRBV10-3 to TRBJ2-7; D gene ambiguous. This TCR came from a human donor who donated a stem cell graft to a child with combined immunodeficiency. This material consisted of PBMCs from the stem cell graft donor, taken from the stem cell graft. CDR3 loop: CAISDAVKISYEQYF. The CDR3 nucleotides read TGTGCCATCAGCGACGCAGTAAAGATCTCCTACGAGCAGTACTTC.